This T cell receptor (beta chain) was identified in a study of cytomegalovirus exposure and HLA in healthy donors. The trim removed 5 bases at V and 1 base at J, leaving 4 bases unmatched. Per the germline V gene, CDR1 is MNHNY and CDR2 is SVGAGI (reference sequence). The CDR3 totals 15 residues. Data came from immunoSEQ multiplex PCR; TCRdb stores just in-frame clones and leaves some out. The sample has 250,000 to 400,000 clones; roughly 86% are singletons. The sequence came from a man aged 30 to 45 in good health and CMV-seronegative. This rearrangement joins TRBV6-6 to TRBJ1-4, with 7 bases identical to TRBD1. The sequenced sample consisted of PBMCs. The CDR3 nucleotides read TGTGCCAGCAGTAAGGGGGCGGGAACTAATGAAAAACTGTTTTTT. It yields the protein CASSKGAGTNEKLFF.